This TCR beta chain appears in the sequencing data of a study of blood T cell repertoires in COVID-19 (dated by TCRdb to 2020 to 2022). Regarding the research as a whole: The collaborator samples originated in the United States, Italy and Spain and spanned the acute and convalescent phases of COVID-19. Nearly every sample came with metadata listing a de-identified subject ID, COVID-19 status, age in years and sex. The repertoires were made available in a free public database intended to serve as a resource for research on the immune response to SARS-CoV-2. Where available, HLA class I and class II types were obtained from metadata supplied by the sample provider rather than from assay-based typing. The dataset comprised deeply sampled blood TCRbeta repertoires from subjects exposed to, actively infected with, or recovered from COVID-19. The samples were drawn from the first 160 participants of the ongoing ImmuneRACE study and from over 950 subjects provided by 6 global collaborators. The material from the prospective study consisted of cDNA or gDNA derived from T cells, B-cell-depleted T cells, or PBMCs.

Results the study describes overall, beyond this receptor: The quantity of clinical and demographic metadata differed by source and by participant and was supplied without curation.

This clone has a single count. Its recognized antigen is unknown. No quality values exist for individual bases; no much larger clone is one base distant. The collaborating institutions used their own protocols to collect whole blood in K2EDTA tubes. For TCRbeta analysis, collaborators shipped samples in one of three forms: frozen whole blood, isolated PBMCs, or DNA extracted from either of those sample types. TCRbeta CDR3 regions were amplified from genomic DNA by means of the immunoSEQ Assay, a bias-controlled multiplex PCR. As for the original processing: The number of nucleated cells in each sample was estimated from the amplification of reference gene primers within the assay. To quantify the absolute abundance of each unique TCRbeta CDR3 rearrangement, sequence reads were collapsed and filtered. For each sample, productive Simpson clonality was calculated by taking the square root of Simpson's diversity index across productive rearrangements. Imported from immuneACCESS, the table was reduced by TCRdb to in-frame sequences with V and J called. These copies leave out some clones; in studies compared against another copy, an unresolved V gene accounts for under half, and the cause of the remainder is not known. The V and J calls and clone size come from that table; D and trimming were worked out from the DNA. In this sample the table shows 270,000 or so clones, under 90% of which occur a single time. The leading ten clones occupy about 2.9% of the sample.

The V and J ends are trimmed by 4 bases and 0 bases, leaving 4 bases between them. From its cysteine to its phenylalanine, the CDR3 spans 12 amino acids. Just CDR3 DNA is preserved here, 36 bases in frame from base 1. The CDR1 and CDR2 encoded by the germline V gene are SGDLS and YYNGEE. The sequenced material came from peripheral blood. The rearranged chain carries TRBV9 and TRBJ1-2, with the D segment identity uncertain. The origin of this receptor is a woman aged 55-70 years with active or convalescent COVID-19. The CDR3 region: CASSITNYGYTF. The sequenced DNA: TGTGCCAGCAGCATTACTAACTATGGCTACACCTTC.